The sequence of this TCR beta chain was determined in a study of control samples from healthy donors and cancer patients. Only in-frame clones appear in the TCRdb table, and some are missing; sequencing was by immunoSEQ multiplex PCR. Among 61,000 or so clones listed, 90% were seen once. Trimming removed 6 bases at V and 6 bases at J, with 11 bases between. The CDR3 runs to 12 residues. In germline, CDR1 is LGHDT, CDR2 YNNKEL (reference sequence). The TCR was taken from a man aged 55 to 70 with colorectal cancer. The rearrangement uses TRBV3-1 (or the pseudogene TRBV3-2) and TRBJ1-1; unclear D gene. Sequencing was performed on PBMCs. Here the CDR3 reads CASSPSGAEAFF. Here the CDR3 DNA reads TGTGCCAGCAGTCCTAGTGGAGCTGAAGCTTTCTTT.